This T cell receptor beta chain was found in a study of beta chain features in type 1 diabetes. Study-wide findings and caveats: Among patients, naive, central memory and Treg TCRB repertoires appeared more similar than among healthy donors. TCRB CDR3s were moderately but significantly shorter in Type 1 diabetes patients in all four CD4+ subsets. A definitive answer on HLA type influencing TCRB rearrangement was not reached here.

Since all of the isolated RNA was reverse transcribed, expressed TCRB transcripts were what got sequenced. Naive, central memory and regulatory T cell samples averaged about 3.5 million reads. Assay: immunoSEQ multiplex PCR; the TCRdb copy retains only in-frame clones and omits some. The table shows about 370,000 clones, with 8.5% to 10% occurring only once. Without exception, sorted populations had purity beyond 98%. The germline CDR1 and CDR2 sequences are LGHNA and YNFKEQ. J lost 2 bases, V lost 5 bases, and 2 bases had no gene match. The CDR3 is made up of 14 amino acids. This clone appeared a few times. The antigen is not known.

The sequencing input was central memory CD4+ T cells from blood. This receptor was identified in a man aged 25-45 years with type 1 diabetes. This chain connects TRBV4-2 to TRBJ2-3, with 9 nucleotides matching TRBD1. CDR3 nucleotides: TGTGCCAGCAGCGACAGGGGGGACACAGATACGCAGTATTTT. Its protein is CASSDRGDTDTQYF.